The T cell receptor beta chain under discussion was sequenced for a study of blood T cell repertoires in COVID-19. At the level of the study: Researchers got acute and convalescent COVID-19 samples from the United States, Italy and Spain.

Grouping used clinical history reported by participants in a survey and questionnaire. Produced via immunoSEQ multiplex PCR; TCRdb's table is partial and in-frame only. The sample consists of some 270,000 clones, around 84% of them appearing once. The material sequenced was PBMCs or T cells enriched from blood (not recorded which). The sequence came from a woman aged 45-60 years who had been exposed to COVID-19.

The CDR3 sequence: CASSVEREGGELFF. In DNA, the CDR3 is TGTGCCAGCAGCGTAGAAAGAGAGGGCGGGGAGCTGTTTTTT. The V call is TRBV9, the J call TRBJ2-2, with a weak D call TRBD2 (5 bases). The V end was cut by 0 bases, the J end by 7 bases, with 10 bases between. From germline, CDR1 is SGDLS and CDR2 YYNGEE. The CDR3 has 14 amino acids.